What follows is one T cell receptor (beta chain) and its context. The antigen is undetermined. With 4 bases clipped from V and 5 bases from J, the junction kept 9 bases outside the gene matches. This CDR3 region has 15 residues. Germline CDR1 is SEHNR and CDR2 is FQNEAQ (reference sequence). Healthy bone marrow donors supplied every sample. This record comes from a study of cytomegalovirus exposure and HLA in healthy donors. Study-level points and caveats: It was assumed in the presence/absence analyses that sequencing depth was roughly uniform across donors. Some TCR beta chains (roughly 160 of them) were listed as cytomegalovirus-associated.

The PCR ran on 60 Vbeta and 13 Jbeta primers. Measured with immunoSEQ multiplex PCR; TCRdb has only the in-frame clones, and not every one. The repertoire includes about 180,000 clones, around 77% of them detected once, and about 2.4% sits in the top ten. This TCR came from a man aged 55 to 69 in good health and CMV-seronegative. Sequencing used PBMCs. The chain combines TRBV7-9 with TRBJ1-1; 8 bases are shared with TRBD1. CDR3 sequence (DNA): TGTGCCAGCAGCTCAGGGGGCCAGGGATGGACTGAAGCTTTCTTT. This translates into CASSSGGQGWTEAFF.